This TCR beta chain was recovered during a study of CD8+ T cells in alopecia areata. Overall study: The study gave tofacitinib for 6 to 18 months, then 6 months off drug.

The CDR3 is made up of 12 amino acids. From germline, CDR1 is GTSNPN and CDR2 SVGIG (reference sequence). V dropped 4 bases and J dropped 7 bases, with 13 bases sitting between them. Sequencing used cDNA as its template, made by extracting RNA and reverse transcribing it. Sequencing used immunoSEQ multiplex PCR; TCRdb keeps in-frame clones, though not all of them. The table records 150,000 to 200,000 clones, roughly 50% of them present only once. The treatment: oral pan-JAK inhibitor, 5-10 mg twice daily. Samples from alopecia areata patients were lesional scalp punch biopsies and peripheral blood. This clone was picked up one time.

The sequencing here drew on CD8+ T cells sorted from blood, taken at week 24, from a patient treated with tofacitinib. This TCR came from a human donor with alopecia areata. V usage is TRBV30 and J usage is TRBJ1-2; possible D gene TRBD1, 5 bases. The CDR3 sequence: CAWNLRRGGYTF. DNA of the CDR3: TGTGCCTGGAATCTGAGGAGGGGTGGCTACACCTTC.